These 28 T cell receptor beta chains came from one sample sequenced in a study of PD-1 blockade in classical Hodgkin lymphoma. Patients all relapsed after autologous stem cell transplantation, and there was variation in brentuximab vedotin exposure. The table came from immunoSEQ multiplex PCR; TCRdb's copy has only in-frame clones and leaves some out. The table has around 25,000 clones, 67% seen once. Here the sequenced sample was peripheral blood mononuclear cells (PBMCs), taken before the second cycle of nivolumab. Source of these receptors: a human donor with classical Hodgkin lymphoma.

This clone showed up just a few times. This chain connects TRBV19 to TRBJ2-7; the match to TRBD1 covers 8 bases. Unmatched junction bases numbered 7, after V lost 0 bases and J lost 6 bases. Germline lookup yields CDR1 LNHDA and CDR2 SQIVND (reference sequence). The CDR3 totals 15 residues. In DNA form, the CDR3 reads TGTGCCAGTAGTATAGATGTGGGACAGGTATTCGAGCAGTACTTC. Protein: CASSIDVGQVFEQYF.

This clone was detected a few times. The V call is TRBV6-6, the J call TRBJ1-5; 8 bases are a match to TRBD1. Germline loops: CDR1 MNHNY, CDR2 SVGAGI (reference sequence). With V trimmed by 2 bases and J by 10 bases, 7 bases remained unmatched. The CDR3 length is 14 residues. The CDR3 protein is CASSYEQGVGPQHF. As DNA, the CDR3 is TGTGCCAGCAGTTACGAACAGGGGGTTGGCCCCCAGCATTTT.

The rearrangement joins TRBV28 to TRBJ1-5; D is unclear. Germline CDR1 and CDR2: MDHEN and SYDVKM. The CDR3 covers 13 residues. Trimming removed 6 bases at V and 7 bases at J, with 13 bases between. CDR3: CASSSGLTQPQHF. DNA of the CDR3: TGTGCCAGCAGCAGTGGGCTGACGCAGCCCCAGCATTTT.

With regard to this clone: A much bigger clone sits one base away, suggesting this may be a read error. The chain carries TRBV2 and TRBJ1-4; weak D call: TRBD1 (5 bases). V lost 3 bases, J lost 4 bases, and 9 bases lay in between. Germline CDR1 and CDR2: SNHLY and FYNNEI. The CDR3 length is 14 residues. In nucleotides, the CDR3 is TGTGCCAGCAGTGAGAGACAGTATAATGAAAAACTGTTTTTT. Amino acids: CASSERQYNEKLFF. The full variable domain, its missing parts supplied by reference TRBV2 and TRBJ1-4, is EPEVTQTPSHQVTQMGQEVILRCVPISNHLYFYWYRQILGQKVEFLVSFYNNEISEKSEIFDDQFSVERPDGSNFTLKIRSTKLEDSAMYFCASSERQYNEKLFFGSGTQLSVL.

The chain carries TRBV4-2 and TRBJ2-5, with TRBD2 as a possible D gene (7 bases). The CDR3 covers 14 residues. V lost 6 bases and J lost 4, with 15 bases in between. Germline V CDR1 and CDR2: LGHNA, YNFKEQ. The CDR3 sequence: CASSARGGGETQYF. The DNA of the CDR3 is TGTGCCAGCAGTGCTAGGGGGGGCGGAGAGACCCAGTACTTC.

This chain uses TRBV14 with TRBJ2-7, with D perhaps TRBD1 or TRBD2 (5 bases each). Germline V gene data show CDR1 as SGHDN and CDR2 as FVKESK. V was trimmed by 5 bases and J by 2 bases, leaving 13 bases between them. This CDR3 region has 14 residues. As DNA, the CDR3 is TGTGCCAGCAGCGAACCTGGGGGAACCTACGAGCAGTACTTC. As protein: CASSEPGGTYEQYF.

The J gene is TRBJ1-6, the V gene TRBV7-2, with D possibly TRBD1 on 5 matching bases. V lost 2 bases and J 7 bases, leaving 12 bases between the germline ends. The CDR3 runs to 15 residues. In germline, CDR1 is SGHTA, CDR2 FQGNSA. CDR3 protein: CASSLMFGGNSPLHF. CDR3 nucleotides: TGTGCCAGCAGCTTAATGTTTGGGGGGAATTCACCCCTCCACTTT. The full variable domain, with the rest looked up from reference TRBV7-2 and TRBJ1-6, is GAGVSQSPSNKVTEKGKDVELRCDPISGHTALYWYRQSLGQGLEFLIYFQGNSAPDKSGLPSDRFSAERTGGSVSTLTIQRTQQEDSAVYLCASSLMFGGNSPLHFGNGTRLTVT.

The chain combines TRBV18 with TRBJ2-5; perhaps TRBD1 as D (6 bases). Gene TRBJ2-7 matches the end of the DNA better, so the J call may be wrong. Germline V gene data show CDR1 as KGHSH and CDR2 as LQKENI. This CDR3 region has 15 residues. The CDR3 loop is CASSPVAQGGYEQYF. CDR3 sequence (DNA): TGTGCCAGCTCACCTGTGGCACAGGGCGGCTACGAGCAGTACTTC.

The chain couples TRBV2 to TRBJ1-3; D is unresolved. The CDR3 consists of 15 residues. CDR1 and CDR2 (germline): SNHLY, FYNNEI. The V and J ends lost 4 bases and 0 bases respectively, with 10 bases between them. The DNA of the CDR3 is TGTGCCAGCAGTGTAGGCAGGTCCTCTGGAAACACCATATATTTT. It is translated as CASSVGRSSGNTIYF.

The V gene is TRBV7-2, the J gene TRBJ1-2, with D unresolved. The CDR3 covers 11 residues. Trimming took 5 bases from V and 7 from J, leaving 8 bases between them. Germline V gene sequence: CDR1 SGHTA, CDR2 FQGNSA. CDR3 nucleotide sequence: TGTGCCAGCAGCATAAGCCCTGGCTACACCTTC. Protein: CASSISPGYTF.

The gene calls are TRBV10-3 and TRBJ2-5, with D tentatively TRBD1 (6 bases). The CDR3 covers 13 residues. Germline lookup yields CDR1 ENHRY and CDR2 SYGVKD. The ends were cut back, 3 bases at V and 5 bases at J, with 10 bases in the middle. In nucleotides, the CDR3 is TGTGCCATCAGTGAACAGGGTGAGGAGACCCAGTACTTC. Translating it yields CAISEQGEETQYF.

This clone has only a few counts. The chain has TRBV2 and TRBJ1-1; D not resolved. Trimming took 7 bases from V and 2 from J, leaving 17 bases between them. The CDR3 runs 15 residues. Germline V CDR1 and CDR2: SNHLY, FYNNEI. Here the CDR3 DNA reads TGTGCCAGCATCCTTCGCACCACGGGCAACACTGAAGCTTTCTTT. Protein: CASILRTTGNTEAFF.

This clone was picked up one time. This chain joins TRBV2 and TRBJ2-7; 10 bases match TRBD2. CDR3 size: 15 residues. CDR1 is SNHLY and CDR2 is FYNNEI in the germline V gene. J was trimmed by 6 bases and V by 1 base; bases with no gene match: 6. The CDR3 spells CASSEEGSGGFEQYF. CDR3 bases: TGTGCCAGCAGTGAAGAGGGTAGCGGGGGGTTCGAGCAGTACTTC.

The V call is TRBV6-5, the J call TRBJ1-2, with D perhaps TRBD1 (5 bases). Trimming removed 6 bases from V and 2 bases from J, with 16 bases in between. This CDR3 contains 15 residues. The germline CDR1 and CDR2 sequences are MNHEY and SVGAGI. This chain's CDR3 is CASRRTWDVNYGYTF. The CDR3 region has the DNA TGTGCCAGCAGACGTACTTGGGACGTAAACTATGGCTACACCTTC.

This clone has more than one count but fewer than ten. The chain carries TRBV18 and TRBJ2-7; D is perhaps TRBD1 or TRBD2 (5 bases each). The germline gives CDR1 KGHSH, CDR2 LQKENI. Trimming stripped 4 bases from V and 4 bases from J, with 11 bases between. The CDR3 is 13 residues long. The CDR3 spells CASSQGRLYEQYF. The CDR3 DNA reads as TGTGCCAGCTCACAGGGACGTCTATACGAGCAGTACTTC. Complete variable domain (other parts from reference TRBV18 and TRBJ2-7): NAGVMQNPRHLVRRRGQEARLRCSPMKGHSHVYWYRQLPEEGLKFMVYLQKENIIDESGMPKERFSAEFPKEGPSILRIQQVVRGDSAAYFCASSQGRLYEQYFGPGTRLTVT.

The chain combines TRBV27 with TRBJ1-4; D gene unclear. The V and J ends lost 2 bases and 0 bases respectively, with 4 bases between them. This CDR3 is built from 14 residues. Germline CDR1 is MNHEY and CDR2 is SMNVEV (reference sequence). The CDR3 DNA reads as TGTGCCAGCAGTTTAGGGGCAACTAATGAAAAACTGTTTTTT. Translated: CASSLGATNEKLFF.

This clone was observed once. V usage is TRBV4-2 and J usage is TRBJ2-7, with D perhaps TRBD1 (6 bases). Per germline, CDR1 LGHNA and CDR2 YNFKEQ. V was cut by 2 bases and J by 6 bases, with 8 bases left in between. The CDR3 is 12 amino acids. The CDR3 loop is CASSQQGLEQYF. CDR3 bases: TGTGCCAGCAGCCAACAGGGGCTCGAGCAGTACTTC.

By proportion, this clone is large (0.1 to 1%). The chain couples TRBV19 to TRBJ2-7, with D unclear. Trimming left V 0 bases short and J 6 bases short, with 9 bases between. Germline values: CDR1 LNHDA, CDR2 SQIVND (reference sequence). The CDR3 is 13 amino acids. The chain's CDR3 is CASSIELYTEQYF. CDR3 sequence (DNA): TGTGCCAGTAGTATAGAACTATATACCGAGCAGTACTTC. Using reference TRBV19 and TRBJ2-7 for the parts outside the CDR3, the full variable domain is DGGITQSPKYLFRKEGQNVTLSCEQNLNHDAMYWYRQDPGQGLRLIYYSQIVNDFQKGDIAEGYSVSREKKESFPLTVTSAQKNPTAFYLCASSIELYTEQYFGPGTRLTVT.

The chain uses TRBV28 and TRBJ2-4; D gene unclear. The CDR3 loop spans 13 amino acids. Trimming cost V 4 bases and J 2 bases, with 6 bases left between them. Germline CDR1 reads MDHEN; CDR2 reads SYDVKM. Written as DNA, the CDR3 is TGTGCCAGCAGTTCCCCACCCAAAAACATTCAGTACTTC. Translation gives CASSSPPKNIQYF.

The rearrangement links TRBV2 to TRBJ1-1; TRBD1 matches at 8 bases. The germline gives CDR1 SNHLY, CDR2 FYNNEI. This CDR3 has 15 amino acids. Trimming took 10 bases from V and 0 from J; bases not matched to a gene: 10. The CDR3 sequence is CATGTGFLMNTEAFF. The CDR3 DNA is TGTGCCACCGGGACAGGTTTTCTCATGAACACTGAAGCTTTCTTT. Complete variable domain (other parts from reference TRBV2 and TRBJ1-1): EPEVTQTPSHQVTQMGQEVILRCVPISNHLYFYWYRQILGQKVEFLVSFYNNEISEKSEIFDDQFSVERPDGSNFTLKIRSTKLEDSAMYFCATGTGFLMNTEAFFGQGTRLTVV.

This sequence joins TRBV13 and TRBJ2-7, with 7 nucleotides matching TRBD2. This CDR3 contains 16 residues. The junction had 17 bases not matched to a gene; V was cut back by 5 bases and J by 7 bases. Germline loops: CDR1 PRHDT, CDR2 FYEKMQ (reference sequence). CDR3 sequence: CASSGLRGGAPGEQYF. In DNA form, the CDR3 reads TGTGCCAGCAGCGGGCTGAGGGGAGGGGCCCCGGGAGAGCAGTACTTC.

The rearrangement joins TRBV4-1 to TRBJ2-5, with unresolved D. The CDR3 spans 13 residues. V was clipped by 6 bases and J by 4 bases, with 12 bases between them. The germline V gene encodes CDR1 MGHRA and CDR2 YSYEKL. DNA of the CDR3: TGCGCCAGCAGGGGAACGGGCAGAGAGACCCAGTACTTC. Translation: CASRGTGRETQYF.

V gene TRBV4-1 combines with J gene TRBJ1-5, with 9 bases aligning to TRBD1. CDR3 length: 17 residues. Germline lookup yields CDR1 MGHRA and CDR2 YSYEKL. The trim removed 4 bases at V and 2 bases at J, leaving 9 bases unmatched. The CDR3 DNA is TGCGCCAGCAGCCCGGACAGGGGCCGTGGAGGCAATCAGCCCCAGCATTTT. Protein sequence: CASSPDRGRGGNQPQHF.

Of note for this clone: The junction does not match germline at one end; this may be a read error. CDR3 DNA sequence: TGTGCCAGCAGTGCTAGGGGGGGCGGAGAGACCCAGTACTTC. Amino acid sequence: CASSARGGGETQYF. The rearrangement joins TRBV10-3 to TRBJ2-5, with D possibly TRBD2 on 7 matching bases. The CDR3 has 14 amino acids. The germline V gene encodes CDR1 ENHRY and CDR2 SYGVKD.

The chain recombines TRBV6-6 with TRBJ2-4, with D tentatively TRBD2 (5 bases). The CDR3 has 14 amino acids. Germline CDR1 reads MNHNY; CDR2 reads SVGAGI (reference sequence). Trimming removed 4 bases from V and 9 bases from J, with 16 bases in between. The CDR3 region is CASSLADSVGIQYF. For the CDR3, the DNA is TGTGCCAGCAGTTTAGCCGATAGCGTAGGCATTCAGTACTTC.

Comment on this clone: Other DNA sequences in this sample translate to the same CDR3. The gene calls are TRBV6-5 and TRBJ1-1, with a tentative D call TRBD1 (5 bases). The germline V and J ends were trimmed by 6 bases and 4 bases, with 12 bases remaining between them. CDR1 is MNHEY and CDR2 is SVGAGI in the germline V gene. The CDR3 has 13 amino acids. The CDR3 protein is CASSRTGGTEAFF. As DNA, the CDR3 is TGTGCCAGCAGCCGAACCGGGGGCACTGAAGCTTTCTTT.

This chain connects TRBV9 to TRBJ2-7; D is unresolved. Germline V CDR1 and CDR2: SGDLS, YYNGEE. The CDR3 loop spans 14 amino acids. V was pared by 0 bases and J by 1 base, with 8 bases between. The CDR3 DNA reads TGTGCCAGCAGCGTAGAACACAGTTCCTACGAGCAGTACTTC. It translates to CASSVEHSSYEQYF.

The table lists this clone with a few counts. V is TRBV30 and J is TRBJ2-3, with unresolved D. Germline loops: CDR1 GTSNPN, CDR2 SVGIG (reference sequence). The CDR3 is 13 amino acids. Trimming took 1 base from V and 6 from J, leaving 11 bases between them. CDR3 sequence: CAWSARISDTQYF. CDR3 nucleotides: TGTGCCTGGAGTGCAAGGATATCTGATACGCAGTATTTT.